Reported below is one TCR beta chain. Its antigen is currently unknown. The CDR3 is 16 residues long. TCRdb's copy holds only in-frame clones and misses some; the assay was immunoSEQ multiplex PCR. In the table there are fewer than 120,000 clones, over 75% of which are singletons. The entry originates in a study of cytomegalovirus exposure and HLA in healthy donors. Overall study results and limits: High specificity and sensitivity for cytomegalovirus status were reported for the classifier.

This TCR was sampled from a woman between 25 and 40 years old in good health and CMV-seropositive. This chain connects TRBV12-1 to TRBJ1-5. TRBV12-1 is a known pseudogene. The sample taken for sequencing was PBMCs. The CDR3 coding sequence is TGTGCCAGCAGCTTTGCGCAGAGGCAGCACAATCAGCCCCAGCATTTT. The encoded protein is CASSFAQRQHNQPQHF.